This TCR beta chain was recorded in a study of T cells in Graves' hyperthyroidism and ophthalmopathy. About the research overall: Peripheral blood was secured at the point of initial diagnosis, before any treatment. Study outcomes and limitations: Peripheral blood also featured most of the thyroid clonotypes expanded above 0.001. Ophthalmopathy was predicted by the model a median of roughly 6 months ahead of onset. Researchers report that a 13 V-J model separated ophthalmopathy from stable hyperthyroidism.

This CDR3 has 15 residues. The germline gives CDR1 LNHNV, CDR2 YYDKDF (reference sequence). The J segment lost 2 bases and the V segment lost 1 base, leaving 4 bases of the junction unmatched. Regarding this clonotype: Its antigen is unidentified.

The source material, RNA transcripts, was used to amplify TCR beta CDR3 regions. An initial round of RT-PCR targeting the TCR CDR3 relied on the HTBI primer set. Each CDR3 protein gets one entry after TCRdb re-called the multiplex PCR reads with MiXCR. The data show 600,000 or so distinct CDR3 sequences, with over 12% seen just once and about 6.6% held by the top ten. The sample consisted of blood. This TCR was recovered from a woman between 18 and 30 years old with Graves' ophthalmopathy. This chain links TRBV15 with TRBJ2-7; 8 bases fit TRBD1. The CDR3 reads CATSRGQGNTYEQYF. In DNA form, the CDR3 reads TGTGCCACCAGCAGAGGACAGGGGAATACCTACGAGCAGTACTTC.